Listed below are T cell receptor beta chains from one sample, sequenced in a study of blood T cells in healthy people across ages. TCRdb re-called the 5' RACE reads through MiXCR, storing one row per CDR3 protein. The sample records roughly 800,000 distinct CDR3 sequences, roughly 25% being singletons. These data were likewise used in another study, on T cells of mothers and their children.

Sequencing was done on a sample of blood. The receptor source for this set is a boy younger than 18 in good health. Each CDR3 is given with its conserved first and last residue. A D gene is named only where the DNA matches it firmly. Expanded clones get a size class; other rows say once, few or many, or leave the size out.

j_call clone_size d_call v_call cdr3_nt cdr3_aa
TRBJ1-5 . . TRBV20-1 TGCAGTGCTAGAGAGTTGATCAATCAGCCCCAGCATTTT CSARELINQPQHF
TRBJ2-5 . . TRBV7-9 TGTGCCAGCAGCTCCCCCTTTGTAGAGACCCAGTACTTC CASSSPFVETQYF
TRBJ2-7 many . TRBV7-9 TGTGCCAGCAGCCCGGACGGTCCCTACGAGCAGTACTTC CASSPDGPYEQYF
TRBJ1-1 . . TRBV5-6 TGTGCCGGCAGCTTTCTGAGGAACACTGAAGCTTTCTTT CAGSFLRNTEAFF
TRBJ1-3 . . TRBV29-1 TGCAGCGTAGGGGTTGGAAACACCATATATTTT CSVGVGNTIYF
TRBJ2-1 few TRBD2 TRBV20-1 TGCAGTCCCAGAGCGGGAGATTACAATGAGCAGTTCTTC CSPRAGDYNEQFF
TRBJ2-3 . . TRBV28 TGTGCCAGCAGTCCCCACGAGCCGAATACGCAGTATTTT CASSPHEPNTQYF
TRBJ1-1 few . TRBV10-3 TGTGCCATCAGTGGGAATCCAGACACTGAAGCTTTCTTT CAISGNPDTEAFF
TRBJ2-5 few . TRBV28 TGTGCCAGCAGCAACCCCCAGGGCCAAGAGACCCAGTACTTC CASSNPQGQETQYF
TRBJ2-5 . TRBD2 TRBV14 TGTGCCAGCAGCCAAGACTTCGACAGCGGGAGGGCCTCGGAGACCCAGTACTTC CASSQDFDSGRASETQYF
TRBJ2-7 . TRBD1 TRBV19 TGTGCCAGTAGTATGGGACAGGGTTCCTACGAGCAGTACTTC CASSMGQGSYEQYF
TRBJ2-2 few . TRBV29-1 TGCAGCGGGGGGGACAGTTCCGGGGAGCTGTTTTTT CSGGDSSGELFF
TRBJ2-7 few . TRBV2 TGTGCCAGCATCCCGCCCGGACACCCCTACGAGCAGTACTTC CASIPPGHPYEQYF
TRBJ2-1 . . TRBV4-1 TGCGCCAGCAGCCAAGGTAGTATCAATGAGCAGTTCTTC CASSQGSINEQFF
TRBJ2-7 . . TRBV28 TGTGCCAGCAGTTTTGTGGGGGCCCTGTTATACGAGCAGTACTTC CASSFVGALLYEQYF
TRBJ2-5 . TRBD1 TRBV7-9 TGTGCCAGCAACCGACAGGGTGGGGAAGAGACCCAGTACTTC CASNRQGGEETQYF
TRBJ2-2 . . TRBV4-1 TGCGCCAGCAGCCATCCGGGGGCAGGGGATACCGGGGAGCTGTTTTTT CASSHPGAGDTGELFF
TRBJ2-7 once . TRBV27 TGTGCCAGCAGTCCAGTCGAGACCTACGAGCAGTACTTC CASSPVETYEQYF
TRBJ1-2 few . TRBV12-3/TRBV12-4 TGTGCCAGCAGTTTTTATTCGGCCGACAACTATGGCTACACCTTC CASSFYSADNYGYTF
TRBJ2-4 . . TRBV5-1 TGCGCCAGCAGCGTGAGGTCGGGAAACATTCAGTACTTC CASSVRSGNIQYF
TRBJ2-3 few TRBD2 TRBV4-2 TGTGCCAGCAGCCAGGCTAGCGGAACTAGCACAGATACGCAGTATTTT CASSQASGTSTDTQYF
TRBJ2-7 . . TRBV7-9 TGTGCCAGCAGCAAGGTCCGGGACTCTTCGCACAACGAGCAGTACTTC CASSKVRDSSHNEQYF
TRBJ2-5 few TRBD2 TRBV4-3 TGCGCCAGCAGCCAAGAATCCCTAGCGGAGCACCTTGGGGGTCAAGAGACCCAGTACTTC CASSQESLAEHLGGQETQYF
TRBJ2-3 . TRBD2 TRBV20-1 TGCAGTGCTACGGGACTAGTTAGAGTCCCAGATACGCAGTATTTT CSATGLVRVPDTQYF
TRBJ2-5 few . TRBV6-5 TGTGCCAGCAGTCTACTCGGGCGGGAAGAGACCCAGTACTTC CASSLLGREETQYF
TRBJ1-5 few . TRBV20-1 TGCAGTGCTAGAGACCCGAATAGCAATCGGCCCCAGCATTTT CSARDPNSNRPQHF
TRBJ2-7 . TRBD2 TRBV20-1 TGCAGTGCTAGACTAGCGGAGAAAGACTACGAGCAGTACTTC CSARLAEKDYEQYF
TRBJ2-1 . . TRBV7-9 TGTGCCAGCAGTCCCGAATGGGGTAGCTCCTACAATGAGCAGTTCTTC CASSPEWGSSYNEQFF
TRBJ1-6 . TRBD1 TRBV6-1 TGTGCCAGCAGTGAAGCCACAGGGGCTAATTCACCCCTCCACTTT CASSEATGANSPLHF
TRBJ1-4 few TRBD1 TRBV7-8 TGTGCCAGCAGCGGACGGACAGGGGTTAATAGGGCTAATGAAAAACTGTTTTTT CASSGRTGVNRANEKLFF
TRBJ1-5 . . TRBV9 TGTGCCAGCAGCGTAGAGGATGGGGCTTGGGGCAATCAGCCCCAGCATTTT CASSVEDGAWGNQPQHF
TRBJ2-3 few . TRBV5-5 TGTGCCAGCAGCTCTGAGGACTTCGGGGTGGCAGATACGCAGTATTTT CASSSEDFGVADTQYF
TRBJ2-2 many . TRBV29-1 TGCAGCGTTGAAGAGGGGGACCTGAACACCGGGGAGCTGTTTTTT CSVEEGDLNTGELFF
TRBJ1-4 few TRBD1 TRBV12-3/TRBV12-4 TGTGCCAGCAGTCCTCGAGACAGGGCCCGTAATGAAAAACTGTTTTTT CASSPRDRARNEKLFF
TRBJ2-7 once TRBD1 TRBV29-1 TGCAGCGTCAGCGGACAGGGTGAAGGCTACGAGCAGTACTTC CSVSGQGEGYEQYF
TRBJ1-2 few . TRBV9 TGTGCCAGCAGCGTAGACGACGGGGCGGCGCCTCGGGGCTACACCTTC CASSVDDGAAPRGYTF
TRBJ2-7 few . TRBV21-1 TGTGCCAGCAGCAGATGTCCGGGACAGGCCTACGAGCAGTACTTC CASSRCPGQAYEQYF
TRBJ2-1 . . TRBV20-1 TGCAGTGCTATACATGGACTACGATACAATGAGCAGTTCTTC CSAIHGLRYNEQFF
TRBJ2-1 . TRBD2 TRBV7-2 TGTGCCAGCAGCTTAGTTAGCGGGAGGTCTAAGAGCTACAATGAGCAGTTCTTC CASSLVSGRSKSYNEQFF
TRBJ2-1 . TRBD2 TRBV24-1 TGTGCCACCTCCGGGGGGGATCCTAACAATGAGCAGTTCTTC CATSGGDPNNEQFF
TRBJ1-6 . . TRBV9 TGTGCCAGCAGCCCCAAAGGGGGTCCACCCCTCCACTTT CASSPKGGPPLHF
TRBJ1-4 few . TRBV12-3/TRBV12-4 TGTGCCAGCAGCCCCCAAGGCCGAAAACTGTTTTTT CASSPQGRKLFF
TRBJ2-1 . TRBD2 TRBV7-9 TGTGCCAGCAGCCCTCATAGACTAGCGGGGGAACCATACAATGAGCAGTTCTTC CASSPHRLAGEPYNEQFF
TRBJ2-1 . . TRBV6-2/TRBV6-3 TGTGCCAGCAGTGAGACAGACGTACTAGTTTACAATGGGCAGTTCTTC CASSETDVLVYNGQFF
TRBJ2-3 . TRBD1 TRBV28 TGTGCCAGCATCCCGCCCGGCGGACAGGGGAAAAGCGGTTATACGCAGTATTTT CASIPPGGQGKSGYTQYF
TRBJ1-3 many TRBD1 TRBV28 TGTGCCACGACAGGGGCTGGAAACACCATATATTTT CATTGAGNTIYF
TRBJ2-5 . . TRBV5-1 TGCGCCAGCAGCTTGTATCAGGGGCGCGAGACCCAGTACTTC CASSLYQGRETQYF